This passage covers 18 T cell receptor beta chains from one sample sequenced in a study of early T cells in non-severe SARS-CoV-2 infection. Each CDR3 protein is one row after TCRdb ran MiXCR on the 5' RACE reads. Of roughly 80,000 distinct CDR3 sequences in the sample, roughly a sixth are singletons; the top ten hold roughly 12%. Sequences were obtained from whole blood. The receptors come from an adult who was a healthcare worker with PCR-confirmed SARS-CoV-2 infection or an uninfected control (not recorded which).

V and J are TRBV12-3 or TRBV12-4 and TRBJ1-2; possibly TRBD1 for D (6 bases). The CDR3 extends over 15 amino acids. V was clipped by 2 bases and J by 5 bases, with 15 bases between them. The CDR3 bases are TGTGCCAGCAGTTTACTACAGGGAACCCTTTATGGCTACACCTTC. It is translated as CASSLLQGTLYGYTF.

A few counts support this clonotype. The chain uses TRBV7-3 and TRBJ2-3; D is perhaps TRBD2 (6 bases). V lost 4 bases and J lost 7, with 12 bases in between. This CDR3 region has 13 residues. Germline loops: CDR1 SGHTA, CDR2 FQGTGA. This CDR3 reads CASSSPGEYTQYF. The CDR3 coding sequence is TGTGCCAGCAGCTCCCCGGGGGAGTATACGCAGTATTTT.

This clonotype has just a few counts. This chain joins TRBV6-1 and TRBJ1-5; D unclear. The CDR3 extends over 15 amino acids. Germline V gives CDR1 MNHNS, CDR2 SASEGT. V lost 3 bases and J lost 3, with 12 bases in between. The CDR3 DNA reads TGTGCCAGCAGTGATTACTTTAGACCCAATCAGCCCCAGCATTTT. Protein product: CASSDYFRPNQPQHF.

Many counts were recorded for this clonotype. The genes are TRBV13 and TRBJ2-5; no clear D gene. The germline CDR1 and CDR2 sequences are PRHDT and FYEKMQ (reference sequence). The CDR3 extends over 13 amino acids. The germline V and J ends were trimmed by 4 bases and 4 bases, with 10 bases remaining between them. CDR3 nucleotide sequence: TGTGCCAGCAGCTCCCGCTCCCGAGAGACCCAGTACTTC. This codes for CASSSRSRETQYF.

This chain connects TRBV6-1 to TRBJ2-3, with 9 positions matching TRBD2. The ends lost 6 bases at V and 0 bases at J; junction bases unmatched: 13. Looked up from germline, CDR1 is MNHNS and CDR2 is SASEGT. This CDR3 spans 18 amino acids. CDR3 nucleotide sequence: TGTGCCAGCAGGAAAGGCTATAGCGGGGGCCCGAGCACAGATACGCAGTATTTT. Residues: CASRKGYSGGPSTDTQYF.

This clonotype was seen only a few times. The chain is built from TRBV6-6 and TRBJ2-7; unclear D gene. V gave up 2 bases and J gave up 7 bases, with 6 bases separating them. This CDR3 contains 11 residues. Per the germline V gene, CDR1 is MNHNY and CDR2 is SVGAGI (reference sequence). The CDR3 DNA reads TGTGCCAGCAGTTACGTGAAGGAGCAGTACTTC. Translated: CASSYVKEQYF.

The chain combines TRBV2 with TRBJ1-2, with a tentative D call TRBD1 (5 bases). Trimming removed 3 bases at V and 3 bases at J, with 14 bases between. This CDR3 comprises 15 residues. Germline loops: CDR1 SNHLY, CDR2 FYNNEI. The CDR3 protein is CASSDRALGDYGYTF. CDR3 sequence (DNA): TGTGCCAGCAGTGATCGGGCTTTGGGGGACTATGGCTACACCTTC.

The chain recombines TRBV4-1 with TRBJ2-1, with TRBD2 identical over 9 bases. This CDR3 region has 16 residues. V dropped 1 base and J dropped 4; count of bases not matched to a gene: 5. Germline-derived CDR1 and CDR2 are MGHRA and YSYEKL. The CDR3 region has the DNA TGCGCCAGCAGCCAAGCTCGCCTAGCGGGGTACAATGAGCAGTTCTTC. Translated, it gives CASSQARLAGYNEQFF.

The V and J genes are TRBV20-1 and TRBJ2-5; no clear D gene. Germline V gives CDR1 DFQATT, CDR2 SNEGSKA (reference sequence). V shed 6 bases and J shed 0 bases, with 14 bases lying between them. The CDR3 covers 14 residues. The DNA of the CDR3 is TGCAGTGCCACCGACACGAAGGACCAAGAGACCCAGTACTTC. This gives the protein CSATDTKDQETQYF.

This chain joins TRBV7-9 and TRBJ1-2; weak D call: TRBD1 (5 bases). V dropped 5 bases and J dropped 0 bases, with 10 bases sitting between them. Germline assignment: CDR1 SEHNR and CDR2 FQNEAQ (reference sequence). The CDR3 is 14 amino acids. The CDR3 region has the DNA TGTGCCAGCAGCACCCAGGGCTCTAACTATGGCTACACCTTC. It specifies CASSTQGSNYGYTF.

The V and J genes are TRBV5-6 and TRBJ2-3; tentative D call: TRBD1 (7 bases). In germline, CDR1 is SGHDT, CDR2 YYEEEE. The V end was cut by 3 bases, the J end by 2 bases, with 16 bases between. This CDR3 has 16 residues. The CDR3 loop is CASSWPGDSLTDTQYF. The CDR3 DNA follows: TGTGCCAGCAGCTGGCCGGGGGACAGCCTCACAGATACGCAGTATTTT.

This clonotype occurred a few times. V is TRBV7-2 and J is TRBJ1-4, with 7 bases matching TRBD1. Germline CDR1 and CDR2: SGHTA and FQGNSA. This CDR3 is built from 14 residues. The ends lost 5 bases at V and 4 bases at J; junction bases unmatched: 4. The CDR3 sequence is CASSRDSNNEKLFF. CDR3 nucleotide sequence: TGTGCCAGCAGCCGGGACAGCAATAATGAAAAACTGTTTTTT.

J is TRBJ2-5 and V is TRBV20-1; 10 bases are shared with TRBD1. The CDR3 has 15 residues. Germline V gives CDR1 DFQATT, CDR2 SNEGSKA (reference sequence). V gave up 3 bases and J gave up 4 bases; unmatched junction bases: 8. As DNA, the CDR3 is TGCAGTGCTAGTGAGTTTGGGACAGGGGCAGAGACCCAGTACTTC. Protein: CSASEFGTGAETQYF.

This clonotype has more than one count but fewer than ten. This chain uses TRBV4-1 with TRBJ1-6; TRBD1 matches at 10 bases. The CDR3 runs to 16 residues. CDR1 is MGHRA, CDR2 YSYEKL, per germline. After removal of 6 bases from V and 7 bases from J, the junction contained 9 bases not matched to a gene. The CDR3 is CASRKHRGQGNSPLHF. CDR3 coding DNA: TGCGCCAGCAGAAAGCACCGGGGACAGGGGAATTCACCCCTCCACTTT.

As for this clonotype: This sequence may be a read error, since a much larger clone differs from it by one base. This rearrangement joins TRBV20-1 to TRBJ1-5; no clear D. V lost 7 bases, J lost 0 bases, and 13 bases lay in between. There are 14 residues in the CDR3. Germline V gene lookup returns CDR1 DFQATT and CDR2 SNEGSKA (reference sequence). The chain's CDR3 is CSVPPRVSNQPQHF. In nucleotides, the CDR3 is TGCAGTGTCCCTCCGCGGGTTAGCAATCAGCCCCAGCATTTT.

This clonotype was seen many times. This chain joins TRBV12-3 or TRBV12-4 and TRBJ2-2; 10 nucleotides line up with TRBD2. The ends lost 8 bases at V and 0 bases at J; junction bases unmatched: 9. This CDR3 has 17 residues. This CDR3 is CASRRTSGEPNTGELFF. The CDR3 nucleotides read TGTGCCAGCCGTCGGACTAGCGGAGAGCCGAACACCGGGGAGCTGTTTTTT.

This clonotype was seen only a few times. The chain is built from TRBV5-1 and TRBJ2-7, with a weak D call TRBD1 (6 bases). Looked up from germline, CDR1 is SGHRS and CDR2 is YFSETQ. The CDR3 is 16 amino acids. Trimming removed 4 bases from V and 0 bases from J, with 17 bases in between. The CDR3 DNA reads TGCGCCAGCAGCAAGAGCCCAGGGGTGCTCTCCTACGAGCAGTACTTC. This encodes CASSKSPGVLSYEQYF.

CDR3: CASSLVQGGTNEQFF. The CDR3 DNA reads as TGTGCCAGCAGCTTAGTGCAGGGCGGGACCAATGAGCAGTTCTTC. This chain joins TRBV7-9 and TRBJ2-1; D is perhaps TRBD2 (6 bases). CDR1 and CDR2 (germline): SEHNR, FQNEAQ (reference sequence). Trimming removed 1 base at V and 6 bases at J, with 13 bases between. The CDR3 is made up of 15 amino acids.